The clone carrying this T cell receptor (beta chain) was counted a few times. Its cognate antigen is unknown. Germline V gives CDR1 SGDLS, CDR2 YYNGEE. V lost 3 bases to trimming and J lost 5 bases; unmatched junction nucleotides: 3. CDR3 size: 15 residues. PCR used 60 Vbeta primers and 13 Jbeta primers. Here immunoSEQ multiplex PCR was the method, and the copy in TCRdb shows in-frame clones only, minus some. The top ten hold about 4.3% of the sample, which has around 100,000 clones, roughly 60% seen once. This entry belongs to a study of cytomegalovirus exposure and HLA in healthy donors. On the study more broadly: Earlier, fewer than 130 million unique TCR beta sequences were recovered from 170 million or so T cells by an analysis.

General study results and limits: In a later analysis, TCR beta V- and J-gene trimming showed a link to a missense DCLRE1C variant. In a later analysis, several top co-occurrence clusters appeared linked to parvovirus B19, influenza, CMV and Epstein-Barr virus.

Sequenced input: PBMCs. The chain combines TRBV9 with TRBJ2-5; 14 bases fit TRBD2. This TCR was sampled from a human donor in good health. This CDR3 reads CASSAGLAGVETQYF. The CDR3 DNA reads TGTGCCAGCAGCGCGGGACTAGCGGGAGTTGAGACCCAGTACTTC.